The 8 T cell receptor beta chains presented below share a single source sample, sequenced in a study of blood T cell repertoires in COVID-19. Using immunoSEQ multiplex PCR, the repertoire was profiled, and TCRdb retains in-frame clones only, with some absent. The sample holds about 240,000 clones, about 83% seen once. Sequencing was performed on peripheral blood. The origin of the receptors is a middle-aged man with acute or convalescent COVID-19.

J is TRBJ2-7 and V is TRBV5-1; 10 bases align to TRBD1. V was clipped by 5 bases and J by 1 base; unmatched bases: 3. Germline V gene data show CDR1 as SGHRS and CDR2 as YFSETQ. CDR3 length equals 14 residues. CDR3 bases: TGCGCCAGCAGGGGACAGGGGACTTCCTACGAGCAGTACTTC. Translated: CASRGQGTSYEQYF.

This clone was seen more than once but under ten times. The chain employs TRBV5-1 and TRBJ2-7; TRBD1 agrees at 10 bases. The junction had 7 bases not matched to a gene; V was cut back by 3 bases and J by 4 bases. The CDR3 consists of 15 residues. Germline V gene lookup returns CDR1 SGHRS and CDR2 YFSETQ. CDR3 loop: CASSSGQGVGYEQYF. CDR3 DNA: TGCGCCAGCAGCTCAGGACAGGGGGTAGGGTACGAGCAGTACTTC. Supplemented by reference TRBV5-1 and TRBJ2-7, the full variable domain reads KAGVTQTPRYLIKTRGQQVTLSCSPISGHRSVSWYQQTPGQGLQFLFEYFSETQRNKGNFPGRFSGRQFSNSRSEMNVSTLELGDSALYLCASSSGQGVGYEQYFGPGTRLTVT.

The chain recombines TRBV20-1 with TRBJ2-1, with 13 bases aligning to TRBD2. The CDR3 extends over 17 amino acids. Unmatched junction bases numbered 7, after V lost 3 bases and J lost 2 bases. CDR1 and CDR2 (germline): DFQATT, SNEGSKA (reference sequence). The CDR3 spells CSASRTSGGHAYNEQFF. The CDR3 DNA reads as TGCAGTGCTAGTCGGACTAGCGGGGGCCACGCCTACAATGAGCAGTTCTTC.

The V call is TRBV28, the J call TRBJ2-4, with a tentative D call TRBD1 (5 bases). There are 16 residues in the CDR3. Germline V gives CDR1 MDHEN, CDR2 SYDVKM. Trimming removed 4 bases at V and 3 bases at J, with 16 bases between. The CDR3 DNA sequence: TGTGCCAGCAGTTCCCCTCCCTCAAGGGGCAAAAACATTCAGTACTTC. Translated: CASSSPPSRGKNIQYF. Full variable domain (rest looked up from reference TRBV28 and TRBJ2-4): DVKVTQSSRYLVKRTGEKVFLECVQDMDHENMFWYRQDPGLGLRLIYFSYDVKMKEKGDIPEGYSVSREKKERFSLILESASTNQTSMYLCASSSPPSRGKNIQYFGAGTRLSVL.

This chain joins TRBV6-4 and TRBJ2-3; D is uncertain. This CDR3 has 13 residues. V lost 5 bases and J 4 bases, leaving 10 bases between the germline ends. Germline loops: CDR1 MRHNA, CDR2 SNTAGT. For the CDR3, the DNA is TGTGCCAGCAGTCCCCGGAGTGCAGATACGCAGTATTTT. Translation: CASSPRSADTQYF.

The chain couples TRBV5-1 to TRBJ2-3, with 7 bases matching TRBD2. Germline CDR1 and CDR2: SGHRS and YFSETQ. The length of the CDR3 is 15 residues. The V and J ends lost 0 bases and 3 bases, in that order; junction bases with no gene match: 4. In DNA form, the CDR3 reads TGCGCCAGCAGCTTGGAAGCGGGGAGGACAGATACGCAGTATTTT. Protein: CASSLEAGRTDTQYF.

The chain recombines TRBV11-2 with TRBJ1-5, with D possibly TRBD1 on 6 matching bases. Trimming took off 1 base at V and 4 bases at J, with 11 bases between the two ends. Germline lookup yields CDR1 SGHAT and CDR2 FQNNGV. This CDR3 is 15 amino acids long. The CDR3 reads CASSLATGRNQPQHF. The CDR3 nucleotides read TGTGCCAGCAGCTTAGCGACAGGACGAAATCAGCCCCAGCATTTT.

The V call is TRBV9, the J call TRBJ1-3, with D possibly matching TRBD1 (5 bases). The CDR3 length is 16 residues. Germline V gene data show CDR1 as SGDLS and CDR2 as YYNGEE. Trimming pared 3 bases from V and 8 bases from J, leaving 21 bases between. CDR3 sequence: CASSAGGDGGIYTIYF. DNA of the CDR3: TGTGCCAGCAGCGCCGGCGGGGACGGCGGAATTTACACCATATATTTT.